One T cell receptor (beta chain) is described in this entry. The CDR3 consists of 16 residues. Trimming removed 4 bases from V and 4 bases from J, with 19 bases in between. CDR1 and CDR2 from the germline V gene are MDHEN and SYDVKM. The data stem from a study of CD4 T cells in relation to SARS-CoV-2 and coronaviruses. The wider study: Patient ages ranged from about 20 to 80, median 38. The restricting HLA molecule for shared crossreactive spike epitopes was mapped.

Generated by immunoSEQ multiplex PCR, the TCRdb table keeps only in-frame clones and is missing some. The repertoire holds 50,000 to 70,000 clones, with under 95% as singletons. This receptor was identified in an adult with COVID-19. Sequences were obtained from naive CD4+ T cells from PBMCs. Sample subset: naive CD4+ T cells isolated by negative enrichment. This chain joins TRBV28 and TRBJ1-1, with D maybe TRBD1 (6 bases). DNA of the CDR3: TGTGCCAGCAGTTCCCCCGGGGAGGGGGGGGGCACTGAAGCTTTCTTT. Its translation: CASSSPGEGGGTEAFF.